These 7 T cell receptor beta chains were all obtained from the same sample, sequenced in a study of cytomegalovirus exposure and HLA in healthy donors. The PCR used 60 Vbeta and 13 Jbeta primers. Using immunoSEQ multiplex PCR, the repertoire was profiled, and TCRdb retains in-frame clones only, with some absent. There are over 150,000 clones in the sample; 79% occur only once, and under 2.5% lies in the top ten. Sample: PBMCs. The source is a man in his forties in good health and CMV-seronegative.

This clone has a single count. This chain joins TRBV29-1 and TRBJ2-1; D unclear. Between the trimmed V and J ends, which lost 4 bases and 1 base, there was a span of 11 bases. In germline, CDR1 is SQVTM, CDR2 ANQGSEA. The CDR3 runs to 14 residues. CDR3 in DNA: TGCAGCGTTGCCGGCGGAGAATCCTACAATGAGCAGTTCTTC. It encodes CSVAGGESYNEQFF.

The V call is TRBV29-1, the J call TRBJ1-5; 7 nucleotides agree with TRBD1. J gave up 4 bases and V 3 bases, and 3 bases lay outside the gene matches. Germline V gene sequence: CDR1 SQVTM, CDR2 ANQGSEA. This CDR3 comprises 13 residues. CDR3 residues: CSVETGLNQPQHF. CDR3 bases: TGCAGCGTTGAGACAGGGCTAAATCAGCCCCAGCATTTT.

Regarding this clone: The junction departs from germline at one end; a sequencing error may be responsible. The chain has TRBV7-7 and TRBJ2-3; tentatively, D is TRBD2 (5 bases). Germline-derived CDR1 and CDR2 are SSHAT and FNYEAQ (reference sequence). This CDR3 has 13 residues. The CDR3 DNA is TGTGCTAGCAGCTTCGGACTGGGAGATACGCAGTATTTT. It translates to CASSFGLGDTQYF.

The rearrangement uses TRBV19 and TRBJ2-7, with 7 bases aligning to TRBD1. The CDR3 totals 15 residues. Germline V lookup: CDR1 LNHDA, CDR2 SQIVND (reference sequence). The J segment lost 6 bases and the V segment lost 4 bases, leaving 12 bases of the junction unmatched. Written as DNA, the CDR3 is TGTGCCAGTAGTAGAACCGGGACAGAGGGGGCCGAGCAGTACTTC. As protein: CASSRTGTEGAEQYF.

V gene TRBV5-1 combines with J gene TRBJ1-1; 9 bases line up with TRBD1. The CDR3 covers 17 residues. V dropped 1 base and J dropped 1; count of bases not matched to a gene: 8. Germline CDR1 and CDR2: SGHRS and YFSETQ. Written as DNA, the CDR3 is TGCGCCAGCAGCTTGTCTGGGACAGGGAATCGGAACACTGAAGCTTTCTTT. Its translation: CASSLSGTGNRNTEAFF.

This chain joins TRBV14 and TRBJ2-2, with 8 bases fitting TRBD1. This CDR3 spans 14 amino acids. The trim removed 4 bases at V and 5 bases at J, leaving 3 bases unmatched. Germline values: CDR1 SGHDN, CDR2 FVKESK. CDR3 coding DNA: TGTGCCAGCAGCCTTCGGACAGGGACCGGGGAGCTGTTTTTT. This codes for CASSLRTGTGELFF.

The chain employs TRBV28 and TRBJ1-4, with D hard to call. Germline CDR1 MDHEN, CDR2 SYDVKM. Trimming removed 5 bases at V and 8 bases at J, with 12 bases between. The CDR3 sequence is 13 residues long. The CDR3 protein is CASSPSLGEKLFF. The CDR3, as DNA: TGTGCCAGCAGTCCCTCACTGGGCGAAAAACTGTTTTTT.